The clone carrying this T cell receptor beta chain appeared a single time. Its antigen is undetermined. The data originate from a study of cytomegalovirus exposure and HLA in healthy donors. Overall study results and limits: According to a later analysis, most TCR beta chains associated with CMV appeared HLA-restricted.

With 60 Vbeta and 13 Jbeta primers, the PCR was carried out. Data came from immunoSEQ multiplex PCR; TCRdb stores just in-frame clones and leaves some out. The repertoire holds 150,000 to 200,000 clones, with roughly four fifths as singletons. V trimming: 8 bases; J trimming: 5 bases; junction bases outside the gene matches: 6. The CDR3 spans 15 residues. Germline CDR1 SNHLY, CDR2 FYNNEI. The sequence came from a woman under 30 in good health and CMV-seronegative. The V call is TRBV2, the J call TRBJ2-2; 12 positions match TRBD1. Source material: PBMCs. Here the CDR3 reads CASDEGQGATGELFF. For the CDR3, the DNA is TGTGCCAGCGATGAGGGACAGGGGGCGACCGGGGAGCTGTTTTTT. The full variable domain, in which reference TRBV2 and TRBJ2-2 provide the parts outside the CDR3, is EPEVTQTPSHQVTQMGQEVILRCVPISNHLYFYWYRQILGQKVEFLVSFYNNEISEKSEIFDDQFSVERPDGSNFTLKIRSTKLEDSAMYFCASDEGQGATGELFFGEGSRLTVL.